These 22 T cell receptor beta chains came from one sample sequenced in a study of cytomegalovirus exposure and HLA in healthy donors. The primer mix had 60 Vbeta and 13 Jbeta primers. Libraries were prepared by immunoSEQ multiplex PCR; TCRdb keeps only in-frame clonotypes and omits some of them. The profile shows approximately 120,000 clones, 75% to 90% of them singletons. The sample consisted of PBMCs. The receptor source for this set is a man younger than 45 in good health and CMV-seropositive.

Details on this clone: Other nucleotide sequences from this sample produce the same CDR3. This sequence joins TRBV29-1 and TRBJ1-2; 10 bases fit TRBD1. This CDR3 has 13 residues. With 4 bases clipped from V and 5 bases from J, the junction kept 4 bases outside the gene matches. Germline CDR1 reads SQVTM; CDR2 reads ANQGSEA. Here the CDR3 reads CSVGGQGRYGYTF. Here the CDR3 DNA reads TGCAGCGTTGGGGGACAGGGGAGGTATGGCTACACCTTC.

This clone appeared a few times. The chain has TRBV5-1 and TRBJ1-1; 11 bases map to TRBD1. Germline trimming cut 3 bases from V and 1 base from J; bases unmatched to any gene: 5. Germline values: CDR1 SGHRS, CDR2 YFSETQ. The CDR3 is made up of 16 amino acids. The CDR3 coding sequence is TGCGCCAGCAGCTGGACAGGGGGCTCGGGGAACACTGAAGCTTTCTTT. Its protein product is CASSWTGGSGNTEAFF.

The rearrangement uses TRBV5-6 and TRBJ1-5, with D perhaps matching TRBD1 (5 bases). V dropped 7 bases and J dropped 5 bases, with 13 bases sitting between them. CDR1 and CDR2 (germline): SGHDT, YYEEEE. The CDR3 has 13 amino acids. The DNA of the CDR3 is TGTGCCAGCTCCGGGGGTGGCCATCAGCCCCAGCATTTT. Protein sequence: CASSGGGHQPQHF.

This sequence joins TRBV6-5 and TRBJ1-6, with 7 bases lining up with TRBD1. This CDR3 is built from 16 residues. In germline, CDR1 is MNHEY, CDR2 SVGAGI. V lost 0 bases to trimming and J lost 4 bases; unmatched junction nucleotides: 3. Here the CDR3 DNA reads TGTGCCAGCAGTTACTCGACAGGGACATATAATTCACCCCTCCACTTT. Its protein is CASSYSTGTYNSPLHF.

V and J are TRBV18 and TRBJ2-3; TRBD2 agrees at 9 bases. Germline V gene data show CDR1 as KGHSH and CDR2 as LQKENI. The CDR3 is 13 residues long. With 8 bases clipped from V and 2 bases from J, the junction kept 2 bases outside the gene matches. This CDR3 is CASASGATDTQYF. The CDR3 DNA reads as TGTGCCAGCGCTAGCGGGGCCACAGATACGCAGTATTTT. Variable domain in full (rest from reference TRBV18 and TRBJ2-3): NAGVMQNPRHLVRRRGQEARLRCSPMKGHSHVYWYRQLPEEGLKFMVYLQKENIIDESGMPKERFSAEFPKEGPSILRIQQVVRGDSAAYFCASASGATDTQYFGPGTRLTVL.

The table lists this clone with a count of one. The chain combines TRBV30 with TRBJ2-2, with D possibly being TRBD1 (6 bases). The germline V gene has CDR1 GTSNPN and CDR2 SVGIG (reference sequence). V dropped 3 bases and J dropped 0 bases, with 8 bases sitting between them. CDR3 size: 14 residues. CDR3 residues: CAWRRTANTGELFF. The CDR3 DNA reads TGTGCCTGGAGACGGACAGCGAACACCGGGGAGCTGTTTTTT.

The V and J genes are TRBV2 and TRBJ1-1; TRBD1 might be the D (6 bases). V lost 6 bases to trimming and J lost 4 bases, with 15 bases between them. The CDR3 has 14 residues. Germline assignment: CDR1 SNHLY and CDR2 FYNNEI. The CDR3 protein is CASRVDTGSTEAFF. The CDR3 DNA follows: TGTGCCAGCAGAGTCGACACAGGGAGCACTGAAGCTTTCTTT.

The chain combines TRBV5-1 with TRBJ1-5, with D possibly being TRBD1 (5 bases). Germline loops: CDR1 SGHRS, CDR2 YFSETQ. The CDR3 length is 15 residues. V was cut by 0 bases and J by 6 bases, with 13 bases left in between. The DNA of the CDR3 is TGCGCCAGCAGCTTGGATTTCGGGGGGTCTCAGCCCCAGCATTTT. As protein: CASSLDFGGSQPQHF. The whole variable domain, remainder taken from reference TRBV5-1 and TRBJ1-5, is KAGVTQTPRYLIKTRGQQVTLSCSPISGHRSVSWYQQTPGQGLQFLFEYFSETQRNKGNFPGRFSGRQFSNSRSEMNVSTLELGDSALYLCASSLDFGGSQPQHFGDGTRLSIL.

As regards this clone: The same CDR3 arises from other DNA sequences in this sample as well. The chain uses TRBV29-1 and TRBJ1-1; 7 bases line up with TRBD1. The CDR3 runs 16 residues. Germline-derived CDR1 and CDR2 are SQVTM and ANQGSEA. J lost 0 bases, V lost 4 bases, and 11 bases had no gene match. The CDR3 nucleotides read TGCAGCGTTGGTTCTCCGGGACAGAATATGAACACTGAAGCTTTCTTT. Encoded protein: CSVGSPGQNMNTEAFF.

This chain's CDR3 is CSVEQGQIQETQYF. The CDR3 nucleotides are TGCAGCGTTGAACAGGGACAGATACAAGAGACCCAGTACTTC. The chain is built from TRBV29-1 and TRBJ2-5, with TRBD1 identical over 7 bases. The ends lost 2 bases at V and 2 bases at J; junction bases unmatched: 5. Germline loops: CDR1 SQVTM, CDR2 ANQGSEA. This CDR3 has 14 residues.

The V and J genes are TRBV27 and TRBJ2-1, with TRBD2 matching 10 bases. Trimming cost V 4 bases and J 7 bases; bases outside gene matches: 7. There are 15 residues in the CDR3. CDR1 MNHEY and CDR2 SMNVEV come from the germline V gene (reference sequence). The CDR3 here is CASSSAGGGWNEQFF. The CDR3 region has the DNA TGTGCCAGCAGTTCAGCGGGGGGGGGCTGGAATGAGCAGTTCTTC.

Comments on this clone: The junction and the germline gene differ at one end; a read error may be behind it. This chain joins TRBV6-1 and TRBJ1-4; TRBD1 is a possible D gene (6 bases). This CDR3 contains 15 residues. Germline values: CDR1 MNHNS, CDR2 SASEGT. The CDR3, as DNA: TGTGCCATCAGTGAGGGGGGAACAACTAATGAAAAACTGTTTTTT. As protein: CAISEGGTTNEKLFF.

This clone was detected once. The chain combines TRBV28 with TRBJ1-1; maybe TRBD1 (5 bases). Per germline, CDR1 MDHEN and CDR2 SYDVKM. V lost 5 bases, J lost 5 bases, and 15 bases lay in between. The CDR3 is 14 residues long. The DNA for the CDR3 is TGTGCCAGCAGTCTATATACGGGGGGTACTGAAGCTTTCTTT. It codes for CASSLYTGGTEAFF.

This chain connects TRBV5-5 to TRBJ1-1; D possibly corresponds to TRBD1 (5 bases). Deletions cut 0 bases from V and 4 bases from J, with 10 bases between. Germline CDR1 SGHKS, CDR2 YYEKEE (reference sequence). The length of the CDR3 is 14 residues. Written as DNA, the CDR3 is TGTGCCAGCAGCTTGGTGGCAGGGCCCACTGAAGCTTTCTTT. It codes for CASSLVAGPTEAFF.

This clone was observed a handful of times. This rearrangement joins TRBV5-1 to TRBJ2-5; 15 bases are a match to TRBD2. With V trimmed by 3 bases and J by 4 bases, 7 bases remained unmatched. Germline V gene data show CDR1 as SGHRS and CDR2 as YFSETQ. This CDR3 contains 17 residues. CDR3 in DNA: TGCGCCAGCAGCTACGGACTAGCGGGGGGGGCGGGAGAGACCCAGTACTTC. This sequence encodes CASSYGLAGGAGETQYF.

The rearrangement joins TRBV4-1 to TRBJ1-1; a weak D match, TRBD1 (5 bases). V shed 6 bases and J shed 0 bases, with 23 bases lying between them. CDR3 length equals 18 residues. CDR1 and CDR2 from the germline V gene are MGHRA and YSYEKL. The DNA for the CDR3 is TGCGCCAGCAGTCGAAACCAGGGTAAGTCCCTGATGAACACTGAAGCTTTCTTT. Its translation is CASSRNQGKSLMNTEAFF.

The chain's CDR3 is CASSPGGGGWSNQPQHF. CDR3 coding DNA: TGTGCCAGCAGCCCCGGGGGTGGGGGATGGAGCAATCAGCCCCAGCATTTT. J is TRBJ1-5 and V is TRBV5-5, with D perhaps matching TRBD1 (5 bases). V was pared by 4 bases and J by 1 base, with 18 bases between. Germline V lookup: CDR1 SGHKS, CDR2 YYEKEE (reference sequence). CDR3 length equals 17 residues.

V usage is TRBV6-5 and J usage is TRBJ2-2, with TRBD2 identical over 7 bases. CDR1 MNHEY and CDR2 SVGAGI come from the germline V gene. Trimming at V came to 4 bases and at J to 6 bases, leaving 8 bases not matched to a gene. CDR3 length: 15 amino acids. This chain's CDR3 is CASSSSRTSAGELFF. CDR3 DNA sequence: TGTGCCAGCAGTTCCTCGAGAACTAGCGCCGGGGAGCTGTTTTTT.

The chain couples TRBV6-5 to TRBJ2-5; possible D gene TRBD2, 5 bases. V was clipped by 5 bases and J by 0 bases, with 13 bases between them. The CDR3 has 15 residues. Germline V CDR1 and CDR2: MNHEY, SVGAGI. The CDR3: CASSPKLGHQETQYF. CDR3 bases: TGTGCCAGCAGTCCAAAACTAGGACACCAAGAGACCCAGTACTTC.

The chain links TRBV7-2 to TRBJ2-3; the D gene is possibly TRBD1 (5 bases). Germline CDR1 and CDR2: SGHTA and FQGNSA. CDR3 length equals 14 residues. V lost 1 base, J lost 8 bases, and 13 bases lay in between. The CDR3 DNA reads TGTGCCAGCAGCTTAGAACAGGCATCGGGTACGCAGTATTTT. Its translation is CASSLEQASGTQYF.

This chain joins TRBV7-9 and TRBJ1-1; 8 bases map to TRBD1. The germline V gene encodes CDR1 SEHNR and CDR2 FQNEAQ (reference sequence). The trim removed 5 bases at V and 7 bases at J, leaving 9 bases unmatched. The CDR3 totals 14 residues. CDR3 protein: CASSLKDRVDEAFF. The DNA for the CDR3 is TGTGCCAGCAGCCTTAAGGACAGGGTTGATGAAGCTTTCTTT.

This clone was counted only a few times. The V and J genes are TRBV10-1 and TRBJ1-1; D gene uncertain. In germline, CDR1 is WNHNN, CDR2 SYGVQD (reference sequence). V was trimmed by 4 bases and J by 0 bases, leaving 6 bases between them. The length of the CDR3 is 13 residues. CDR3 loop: CASSGQMNTEAFF. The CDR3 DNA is TGCGCCAGCAGTGGGCAGATGAACACTGAAGCTTTCTTT.